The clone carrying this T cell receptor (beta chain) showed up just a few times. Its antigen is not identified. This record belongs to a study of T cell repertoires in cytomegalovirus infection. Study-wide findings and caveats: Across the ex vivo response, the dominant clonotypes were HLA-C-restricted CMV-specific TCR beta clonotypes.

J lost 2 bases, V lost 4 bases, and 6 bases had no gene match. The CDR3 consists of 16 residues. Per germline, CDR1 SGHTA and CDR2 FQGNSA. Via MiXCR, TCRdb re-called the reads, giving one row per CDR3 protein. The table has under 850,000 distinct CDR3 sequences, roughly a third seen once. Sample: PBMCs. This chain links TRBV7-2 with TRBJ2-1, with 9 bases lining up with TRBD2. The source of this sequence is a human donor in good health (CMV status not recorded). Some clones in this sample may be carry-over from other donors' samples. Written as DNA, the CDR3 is TGTGCCAGCAGCTCGTTAGCGGGGGATACCTACAATGAGCAGTTCTTC. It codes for CASSSLAGDTYNEQFF. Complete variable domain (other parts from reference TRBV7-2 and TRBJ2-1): GAGVSQSPSNKVTEKGKDVELRCDPISGHTALYWYRQSLGQGLEFLIYFQGNSAPDKSGLPSDRFSAERTGGSVSTLTIQRTQQEDSAVYLCASSSLAGDTYNEQFFGPGTRLTVL.